These 23 T cell receptor beta chains originate from one sample sequenced in a study of T cell responses to AZD1222 COVID-19 vaccine (dated by TCRdb to about 2021). The protocol used for the library was the immunoSEQ multiplex PCR assay. TCRdb holds this immuneACCESS table with in-frame rearrangements only. Some clones are missing; in checked studies, unresolved V genes explain under half, and the rest has no known cause. This sample comprises roughly 160,000 clones, about 93% of them detected only once. The top ten constitute about 0.6% of the sample. This sample's time point label indicates: baseline before first vaccination. The input for sequencing was peripheral blood, taken on day 0 of AZD1222 vaccination. Receptors originate from an adult in good health.

The chain uses TRBV6-5 and TRBJ1-5, with TRBD1 matching over 7 bases. The CDR3 runs to 14 residues. CDR1 and CDR2 from the germline V gene are MNHEY and SVGAGI. V lost 7 bases to trimming and J lost 9 bases; unmatched junction nucleotides: 12. The DNA for the CDR3 is TGTGCCAGCATTAGGACAGGCCCCCAAGGGCCCCAGCATTTT. Translated, it gives CASIRTGPQGPQHF.

The chain is built from TRBV3-1 (or the pseudogene TRBV3-2) and TRBJ1-5; D is undetermined. Between the trimmed V and J ends, which lost 2 bases and 3 bases, there was a span of 11 bases. Per germline, CDR1 LGHDT and CDR2 YNNKEL (reference sequence). This CDR3 has 15 residues. The CDR3 protein is CASSQNLGPNQPQHF. The CDR3 DNA sequence: TGTGCCAGCAGCCAAAACTTAGGGCCCAATCAGCCCCAGCATTTT.

The chain has TRBV15 and TRBJ2-1, with 7 bases lining up with TRBD2. The CDR3 spans 16 residues. V dropped 1 base and J dropped 3; count of bases not matched to a gene: 6. CDR1 is LNHNV, CDR2 YYDKDF, per germline (reference sequence). The DNA of the CDR3 is TGTGCCACCAGCAGAGGACGGGAGGTGAACTACAATGAGCAGTTCTTC. Translated: CATSRGREVNYNEQFF.

The rearrangement joins TRBV4-1 to TRBJ2-7, with 8 bases fitting TRBD2. CDR3 length equals 15 residues. Germline-derived CDR1 and CDR2 are MGHRA and YSYEKL. Trimming removed 0 bases from V and 0 bases from J; junction bases left unmatched: 1. The CDR3 protein is CASSQDSGSSYEQYF. The CDR3 DNA reads TGCGCCAGCAGCCAAGACAGCGGGAGCTCCTACGAGCAGTACTTC.

This sequence joins TRBV28 and TRBJ1-5; D remains unclear. This CDR3 has 11 amino acids. Germline V gene data show CDR1 as MDHEN and CDR2 as SYDVKM. The V and J ends lost 2 bases and 5 bases respectively, with 1 base between them. The CDR3 DNA reads TGTGCCAGCAGTTTAGATCAGCCCCAGCATTTT. Translating it yields CASSLDQPQHF.

This clone occurred once. The chain has TRBV5-5 and TRBJ2-7; maybe TRBD1 (6 bases). CDR3 length equals 13 residues. V was pared by 9 bases and J by 0 bases, with 13 bases between. The germline gives CDR1 SGHKS, CDR2 YYEKEE (reference sequence). This CDR3 is CATLGANSYEQYF. CDR3 sequence (DNA): TGTGCCACCCTGGGGGCGAACTCCTACGAGCAGTACTTC.

The V and J genes are TRBV18 and TRBJ1-1, with D unresolved. CDR1 and CDR2 (germline): KGHSH, LQKENI. The germline V and J ends were trimmed by 2 bases and 0 bases, with 10 bases remaining between them. This CDR3 is built from 15 residues. CDR3 sequence: CASSPGKTVNTEAFF. For the CDR3, the DNA is TGTGCCAGCTCACCAGGCAAAACCGTGAACACTGAAGCTTTCTTT.

The genes are TRBV19 and TRBJ2-1; 7 bases align to TRBD2. The CDR3 runs to 13 residues. Germline V gene data show CDR1 as LNHDA and CDR2 as SQIVND (reference sequence). V was pared by 1 base and J by 7 bases, with 1 base of the junction left unmatched. Here the CDR3 DNA reads TGTGCCAGTAGTATAGGGACTAGAAATGAGCAGTTCTTC. Its protein is CASSIGTRNEQFF.

This rearrangement joins TRBV7-9 to TRBJ2-1; 9 bases map to TRBD2. Germline V gives CDR1 SEHNR, CDR2 FQNEAQ (reference sequence). Trimming took 5 bases from V and 7 from J; bases not matched to a gene: 9. CDR3 length: 15 residues. Here the CDR3 reads CASSALAGPRNEQFF. Here the CDR3 DNA reads TGTGCCAGCAGCGCCCTAGCGGGGCCTAGGAATGAGCAGTTCTTC.

This rearrangement joins TRBV28 to TRBJ2-3, with D possibly TRBD2 on 6 matching bases. CDR1 MDHEN and CDR2 SYDVKM come from the germline V gene. The V end was cut by 6 bases, the J end by 2 bases, with 6 bases between. The CDR3 covers 12 residues. The CDR3 here is CASRDYTDTQYF. The CDR3, as DNA: TGTGCCAGCAGGGACTACACAGATACGCAGTATTTT.

The chain couples TRBV7-8 to TRBJ2-6; D is tentatively TRBD1 or TRBD2 (5 bases each). Trimming took 5 bases from V and 4 from J, leaving 12 bases between them. Germline CDR1 reads SGHVS; CDR2 reads FQNEAQ. This CDR3 is 15 amino acids long. The CDR3 sequence: CASSRSWDGANVLTF. The CDR3 DNA reads as TGTGCCAGCAGCAGGAGCTGGGACGGGGCCAACGTCCTGACTTTC.

CDR3 amino acids: CASSQESSDRGTEAFF. CDR3 DNA sequence: TGCGCCAGCAGCCAAGAATCCAGTGACAGGGGCACTGAAGCTTTCTTT. The gene calls are TRBV5-1 and TRBJ1-1; 8 nucleotides match TRBD1. Germline CDR1 reads SGHRS; CDR2 reads YFSETQ. This CDR3 contains 16 residues. Trimming removed 4 bases from V and 4 bases from J; junction bases left unmatched: 12.

The chain has TRBV27 and TRBJ1-1; 9 positions match TRBD1. Germline V gives CDR1 MNHEY, CDR2 SMNVEV (reference sequence). CDR3 length: 16 residues. Trimming cost V 5 bases and J 4 bases; bases outside gene matches: 11. The CDR3 DNA sequence: TGTGCCAGCAGTCGCTTACAGGGGGCTTTGGGCACTGAAGCTTTCTTT. Protein sequence: CASSRLQGALGTEAFF.

The chain recombines TRBV29-1 with TRBJ2-3, with 7 bases that match TRBD1. The CDR3 has 13 residues. The J segment lost 1 base and the V segment lost 2 bases, leaving 0 bases of the junction unmatched. The germline V gene has CDR1 SQVTM and CDR2 ANQGSEA. The CDR3 spells CSVERGRTDTQYF. The CDR3 nucleotides read TGCAGCGTTGAAAGGGGGCGCACAGATACGCAGTATTTT.

This clone was observed a single time. The chain has TRBV5-8 and TRBJ1-5; the D gene is possibly TRBD1 (5 bases). The CDR3 loop spans 12 amino acids. The germline V and J ends were trimmed by 4 bases and 7 bases, with 9 bases remaining between them. Looked up from germline, CDR1 is SGHTS and CDR2 is YDEGEE. CDR3 sequence reads: CASSIGVQPQHF. CDR3 coding DNA: TGTGCCAGCAGCATAGGGGTGCAGCCCCAGCATTTT.

Here the CDR3 DNA reads TGTGCCTGGAACAGGGCTGCAACTAATGAAAAACTGTTTTTT. This translates into CAWNRAATNEKLFF. The chain uses TRBV30 and TRBJ1-4, with D perhaps matching TRBD1 (6 bases). Germline-derived CDR1 and CDR2 are GTSNPN and SVGIG (reference sequence). The CDR3 loop spans 14 amino acids. The V gene lost 4 bases and the J gene lost 0 bases, with 9 bases spanning the gap.

This chain connects TRBV24-1 to TRBJ2-5, with D tentatively TRBD1 or TRBD2 (5 bases each). The germline gives CDR1 KGHDR, CDR2 SFDVKD. This CDR3 contains 15 residues. Between the trimmed V and J ends, which lost 1 base and 5 bases, there was a span of 13 bases. The CDR3, as DNA: TGTGCCACCAGTGATTTTCGGGGCTTAGGGGAGACCCAGTACTTC. This encodes CATSDFRGLGETQYF.

The V gene is TRBV9, the J gene TRBJ1-5, with 7 bases identical to TRBD1. Germline CDR1 reads SGDLS; CDR2 reads YYNGEE. CDR3 length: 15 residues. V was clipped by 1 base and J by 5 bases; unmatched bases: 6. The CDR3 DNA sequence: TGTGCCAGCAGCGTAATGGGGGACAGTGATCAGCCCCAGCATTTT. Its translation: CASSVMGDSDQPQHF. The full variable domain, in which reference TRBV9 and TRBJ1-5 provide the parts outside the CDR3, is DSGVTQTPKHLITATGQRVTLRCSPRSGDLSVYWYQQSLDQGLQFLIQYYNGEERAKGNILERFSAQQFPDLHSELNLSSLELGDSALYFCASSVMGDSDQPQHFGDGTRLSIL.

A remark on this clone: Its ends do not fully match the called genes, so a read error is possible. The J gene is TRBJ2-7, the V gene TRBV27; D gene uncertain. The germline V gene has CDR1 MNHEY and CDR2 SMNVEV (reference sequence). This CDR3 comprises 12 residues. The DNA for the CDR3 is TGTGCCAGCAGTCTAGGGTCAAAAGTCGGCTGCTTC. Translated, it gives CASSLGSKVGCF.

J is TRBJ1-2 and V is TRBV19; no definite D call. The V end was cut by 10 bases, the J end by 8 bases, with 14 bases between. Germline loops: CDR1 LNHDA, CDR2 SQIVND (reference sequence). The CDR3 is made up of 11 amino acids. CDR3 nucleotides: TGTGCCAAGGAAGGTGCAGGCGGCTACACCTTC. As protein: CAKEGAGGYTF.

This clone was seen just once. The junction differs from germline at one of its ends, possibly a read error. The chain recombines TRBV5-1 with TRBJ2-1, with 7 bases identical to TRBD1. Per the germline V gene, CDR1 is SGHRS and CDR2 is YFSETQ. The CDR3 is made up of 12 amino acids. In DNA form, the CDR3 reads TGCGCCAGCAGCTCCACCGGGACAGATCCGCTCTTC. Translating gives CASSSTGTDPLF.

The V gene is TRBV2, the J gene TRBJ1-2, with D possibly matching TRBD1 (6 bases). The CDR3 is made up of 12 amino acids. The V gene's germline CDR1 is SNHLY and CDR2 FYNNEI. V lost 4 bases and J lost 8, with 11 bases in between. CDR3 in DNA: TGTGCCAGCAGTGGGGGGCAGGGCGGCTACACCTTC. This translates into CASSGGQGGYTF.

The rearrangement joins TRBV30 to TRBJ1-2; D gene unclear. CDR1 and CDR2 (germline): GTSNPN, SVGIG (reference sequence). The germline V and J ends were trimmed by 2 bases and 0 bases, with 13 bases remaining between them. This CDR3 contains 15 residues. CDR3 amino acids: CAWSSSGVSNYGYTF. The CDR3 DNA reads as TGTGCCTGGAGTTCTTCAGGCGTTTCTAACTATGGCTACACCTTC.